The source of this T cell receptor (beta chain) is a study of T cell responses to AZD1222 COVID-19 vaccine. The CDR3 runs 15 residues. Germline V gives CDR1 LGHNA, CDR2 YSLEER. The germline V and J ends were trimmed by 5 bases and 9 bases, with 19 bases remaining between them. This table comes from immunoSEQ multiplex PCR, and its TCRdb copy is limited to in-frame clones, with some not included. Of about 45,000 clones listed, about 90% are singletons. This clone was observed a single time. The chain carries TRBV4-3 and TRBJ2-2, with D perhaps matching TRBD1 or TRBD2 (5 bases each). The sequenced sample was peripheral blood, obtained 28 days after the second AZD1222 dose. The receptor was derived from an adult who received the AZD1222 COVID-19 vaccine. The CDR3 nucleotides are TGCGCCAGCAGCTCCCCAGGGAGTTTTTACCGGGAGCTGTTTTTT. This sequence encodes CASSSPGSFYRELFF.